This T cell receptor (beta chain) was observed in a study of blood T cell repertoires in COVID-19. Across the whole study: Sample material is recorded as cDNA or gDNA derived from T cells, B-cell-depleted T cells, or PBMCs.

The method was immunoSEQ multiplex PCR; TCRdb's version includes in-frame clones alone and lacks a portion of them. The sample lists around 270,000 clones; 88% were seen once. In germline, CDR1 is MGHRA, CDR2 YSYEKL. The CDR3 has 15 amino acids. V lost 3 bases to trimming and J lost 4 bases; unmatched junction nucleotides: 4. Source material: PBMCs or T cells enriched from blood (not recorded which). The sequence came from a middle-aged woman who had been exposed to COVID-19. The chain combines TRBV4-1 with TRBJ2-1, with 9 bases matching TRBD2. CDR3 region: CASSQGTSLYNEQFF. In nucleotides, the CDR3 is TGCGCCAGCAGCCAGGGGACTAGCCTTTACAATGAGCAGTTCTTC.